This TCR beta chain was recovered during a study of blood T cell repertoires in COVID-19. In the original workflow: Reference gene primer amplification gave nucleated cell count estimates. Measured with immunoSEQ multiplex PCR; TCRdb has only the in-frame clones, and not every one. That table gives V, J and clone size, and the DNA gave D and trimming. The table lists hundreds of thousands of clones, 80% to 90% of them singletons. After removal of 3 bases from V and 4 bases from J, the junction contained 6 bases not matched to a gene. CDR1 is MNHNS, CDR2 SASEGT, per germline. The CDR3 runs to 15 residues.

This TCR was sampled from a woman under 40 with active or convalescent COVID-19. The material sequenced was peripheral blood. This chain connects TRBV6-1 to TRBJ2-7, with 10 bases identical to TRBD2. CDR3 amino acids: CASSDPGTSAYEQYF. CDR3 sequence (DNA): TGTGCCAGCAGTGACCCCGGGACTAGCGCTTACGAGCAGTACTTC.